Sequencing of this T cell receptor (beta chain) was carried out in a study of regulatory T cells. Autoimmunity was present in every CD3G-deficient patient, worse in two. CD4+ cells were sorted into CD25-high CD127-low regulatory cells and CD25-low CD127-high conventional cells. As concerns this clone: Its antigen is as yet unknown.

Study-wide results and limits: Hydrophobic residues at CDR3 positions 6 and 7 were enriched in conventional CD4+ T cells of CD3G-deficient patients. Regulatory T cells showed the strongest V-J pair restriction and V/J gene skewing among patient repertoires.

Primers: 52 TRBV forward and 13 TRBJ reverse. Profiling relied on immunoSEQ multiplex PCR, and the TCRdb table lists in-frame clones only, not all of them. This sample has nearly 30,000 clones, with 85% to 95% found just once. The CDR3 runs to 13 residues. CDR1 SGHRS and CDR2 YFSETQ come from the germline V gene. Losses at the gene ends were 0 bases for V and 4 bases for J; bases not matched to a gene: 1. Sequences were obtained from conventional CD4+ T cells sorted from blood. The sequence was obtained from a young adult with CD3G deficiency. The chain employs TRBV5-1 and TRBJ2-7; 7 positions agree with TRBD1. The CDR3 DNA reads as TGCGCCAGCAGCTTGGACAGGGGTTACGAGCAGTACTTC. It yields the protein CASSLDRGYEQYF.